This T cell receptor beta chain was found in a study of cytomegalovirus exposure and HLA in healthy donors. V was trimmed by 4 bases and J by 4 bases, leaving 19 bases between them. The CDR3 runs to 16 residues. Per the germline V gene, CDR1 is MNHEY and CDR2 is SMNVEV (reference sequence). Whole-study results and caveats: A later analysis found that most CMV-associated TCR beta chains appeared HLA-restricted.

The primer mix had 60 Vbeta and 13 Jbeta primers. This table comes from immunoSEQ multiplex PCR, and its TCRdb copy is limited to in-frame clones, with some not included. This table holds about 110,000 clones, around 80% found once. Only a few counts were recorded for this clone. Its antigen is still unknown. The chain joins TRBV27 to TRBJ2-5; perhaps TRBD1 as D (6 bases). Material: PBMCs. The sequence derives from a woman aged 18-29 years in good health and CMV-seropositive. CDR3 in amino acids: CASSSPYQQGRETQYF. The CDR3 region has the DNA TGTGCCAGCAGTTCGCCCTACCAACAGGGAAGAGAGACCCAGTACTTC.